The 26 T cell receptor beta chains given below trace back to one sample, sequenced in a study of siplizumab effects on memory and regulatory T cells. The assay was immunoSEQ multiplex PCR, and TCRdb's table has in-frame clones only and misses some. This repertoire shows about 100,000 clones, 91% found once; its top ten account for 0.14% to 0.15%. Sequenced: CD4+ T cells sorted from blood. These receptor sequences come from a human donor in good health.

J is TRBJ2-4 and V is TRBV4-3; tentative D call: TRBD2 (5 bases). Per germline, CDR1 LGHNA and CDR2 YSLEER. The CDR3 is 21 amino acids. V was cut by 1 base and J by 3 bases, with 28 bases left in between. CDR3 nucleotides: TGCGCCAGCAGCCAAGCCAGTGGGCTTAAGTTCGGAGGAGGAGGCAAAAACATTCAGTACTTC. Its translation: CASSQASGLKFGGGGKNIQYF.

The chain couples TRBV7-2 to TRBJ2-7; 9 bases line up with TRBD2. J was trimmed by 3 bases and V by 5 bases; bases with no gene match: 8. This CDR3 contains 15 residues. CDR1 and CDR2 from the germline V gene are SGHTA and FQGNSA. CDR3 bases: TGTGCCAGCAGCCCGACTATGCGGGGGGGCTACGAGCAGTACTTC. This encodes CASSPTMRGGYEQYF.

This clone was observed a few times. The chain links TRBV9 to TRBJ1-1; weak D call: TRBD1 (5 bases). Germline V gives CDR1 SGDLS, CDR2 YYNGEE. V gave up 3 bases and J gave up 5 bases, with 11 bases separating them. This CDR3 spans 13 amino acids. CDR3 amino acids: CASSASTATEAFF. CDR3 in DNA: TGTGCCAGCAGCGCTTCGACAGCTACTGAAGCTTTCTTT.

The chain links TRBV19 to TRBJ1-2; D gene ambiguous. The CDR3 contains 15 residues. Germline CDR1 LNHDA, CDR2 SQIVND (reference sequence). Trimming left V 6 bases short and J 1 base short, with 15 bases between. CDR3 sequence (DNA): TGTGCCAGTAGACCCGCCGAAAACCTTAACTATGGCTACACCTTC. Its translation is CASRPAENLNYGYTF.

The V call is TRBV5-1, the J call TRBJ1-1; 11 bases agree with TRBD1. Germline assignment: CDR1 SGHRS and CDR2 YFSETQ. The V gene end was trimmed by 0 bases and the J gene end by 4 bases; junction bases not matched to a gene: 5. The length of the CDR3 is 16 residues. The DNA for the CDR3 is TGCGCCAGCAGCTTGGTTTGGGGGACAGGGGGCACTGAAGCTTTCTTT. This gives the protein CASSLVWGTGGTEAFF.

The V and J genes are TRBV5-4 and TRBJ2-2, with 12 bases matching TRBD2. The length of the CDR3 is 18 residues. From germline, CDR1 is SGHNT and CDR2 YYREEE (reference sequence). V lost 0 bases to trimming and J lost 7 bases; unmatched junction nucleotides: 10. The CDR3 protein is CASSLALAGGITIGELFF. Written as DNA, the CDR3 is TGTGCCAGCAGCTTGGCGCTAGCGGGGGGGATAACAATCGGGGAGCTGTTTTTT.

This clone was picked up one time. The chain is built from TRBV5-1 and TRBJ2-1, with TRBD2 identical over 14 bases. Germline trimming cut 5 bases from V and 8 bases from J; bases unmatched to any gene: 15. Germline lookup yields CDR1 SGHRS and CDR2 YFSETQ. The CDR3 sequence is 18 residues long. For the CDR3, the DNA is TGCGCCAGCAGTTATGCGACTAGCGGGGGGGCAATTCCCTATGAGCAGTTCTTC. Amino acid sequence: CASSYATSGGAIPYEQFF.

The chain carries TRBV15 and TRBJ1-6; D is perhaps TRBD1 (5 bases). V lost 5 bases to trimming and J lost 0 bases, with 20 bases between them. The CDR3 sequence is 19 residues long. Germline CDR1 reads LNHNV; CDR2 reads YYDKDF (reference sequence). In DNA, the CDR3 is TGTGCCACCAGCCCCCGACCCGGGACGGAGAGCTCCTATAATTCACCCCTCCACTTT. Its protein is CATSPRPGTESSYNSPLHF.

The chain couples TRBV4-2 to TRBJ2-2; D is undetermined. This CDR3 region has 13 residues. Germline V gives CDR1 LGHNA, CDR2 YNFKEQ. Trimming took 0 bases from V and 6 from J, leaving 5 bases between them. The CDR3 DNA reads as TGTGCCAGCAGCCAAGAGGTAGCCGGGGAGCTGTTTTTT. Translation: CASSQEVAGELFF.

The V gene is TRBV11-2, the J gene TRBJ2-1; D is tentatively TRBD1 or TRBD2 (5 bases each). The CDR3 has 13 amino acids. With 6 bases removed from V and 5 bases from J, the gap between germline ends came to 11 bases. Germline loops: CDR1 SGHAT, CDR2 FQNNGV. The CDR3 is CASSLGTHNEQFF. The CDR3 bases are TGTGCCAGCAGTTTGGGGACCCACAATGAGCAGTTCTTC.

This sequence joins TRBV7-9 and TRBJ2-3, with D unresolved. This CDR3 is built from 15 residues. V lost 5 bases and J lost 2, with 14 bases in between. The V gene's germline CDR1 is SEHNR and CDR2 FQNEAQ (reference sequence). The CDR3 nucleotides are TGTGCCAGCAGCCCCGGGCTAACTTCCACAGATACGCAGTATTTT. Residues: CASSPGLTSTDTQYF.

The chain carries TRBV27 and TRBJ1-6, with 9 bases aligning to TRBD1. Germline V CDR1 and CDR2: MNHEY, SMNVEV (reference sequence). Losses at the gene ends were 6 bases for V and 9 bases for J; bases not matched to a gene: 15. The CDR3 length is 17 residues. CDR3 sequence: CASSFVGAQGAASPLHF. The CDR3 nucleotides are TGTGCCAGCAGCTTTGTTGGGGCACAGGGGGCGGCTTCACCCCTCCACTTT.

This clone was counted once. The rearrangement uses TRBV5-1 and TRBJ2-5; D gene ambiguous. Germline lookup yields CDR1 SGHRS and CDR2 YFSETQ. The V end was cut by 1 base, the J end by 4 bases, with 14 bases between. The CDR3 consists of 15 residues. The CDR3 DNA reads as TGCGCCAGCAGCTTGAACCCACCAGGCCCAGAGACCCAGTACTTC. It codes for CASSLNPPGPETQYF.

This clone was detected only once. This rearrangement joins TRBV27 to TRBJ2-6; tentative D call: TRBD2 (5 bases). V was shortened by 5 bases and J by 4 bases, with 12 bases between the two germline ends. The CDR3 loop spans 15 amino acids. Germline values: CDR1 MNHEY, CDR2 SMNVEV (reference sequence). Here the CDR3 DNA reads TGTGCCAGCAGTAACCGGGGAGCAGGGGCCAACGTCCTGACTTTC. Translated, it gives CASSNRGAGANVLTF.

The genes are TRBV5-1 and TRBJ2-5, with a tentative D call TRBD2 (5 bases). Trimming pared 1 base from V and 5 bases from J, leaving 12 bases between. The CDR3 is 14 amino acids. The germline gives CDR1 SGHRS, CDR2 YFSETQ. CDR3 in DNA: TGCGCCAGCAGCTTGTCCGGGATCCATGAGACCCAGTACTTC. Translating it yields CASSLSGIHETQYF.

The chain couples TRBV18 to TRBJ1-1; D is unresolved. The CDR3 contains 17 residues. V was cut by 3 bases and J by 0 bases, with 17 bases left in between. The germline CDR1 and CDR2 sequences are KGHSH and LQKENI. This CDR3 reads CASSPHQPGPMNTEAFF. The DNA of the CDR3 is TGTGCCAGCTCACCGCATCAACCGGGCCCCATGAACACTGAAGCTTTCTTT.

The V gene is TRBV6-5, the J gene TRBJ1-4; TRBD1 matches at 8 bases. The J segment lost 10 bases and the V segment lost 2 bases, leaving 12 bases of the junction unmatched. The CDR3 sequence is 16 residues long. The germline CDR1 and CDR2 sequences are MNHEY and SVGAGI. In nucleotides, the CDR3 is TGTGCCAGCAGTTACCACCCGGACAGGGATGGCGGAAAACTGTTTTTT. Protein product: CASSYHPDRDGGKLFF.

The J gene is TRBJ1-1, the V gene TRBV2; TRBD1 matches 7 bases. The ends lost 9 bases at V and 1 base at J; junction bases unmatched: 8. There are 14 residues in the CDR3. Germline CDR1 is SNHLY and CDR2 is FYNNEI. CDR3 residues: CASRGRLANTEAFF. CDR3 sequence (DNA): TGTGCCAGTAGGGGGCGCTTAGCGAACACTGAAGCTTTCTTT.

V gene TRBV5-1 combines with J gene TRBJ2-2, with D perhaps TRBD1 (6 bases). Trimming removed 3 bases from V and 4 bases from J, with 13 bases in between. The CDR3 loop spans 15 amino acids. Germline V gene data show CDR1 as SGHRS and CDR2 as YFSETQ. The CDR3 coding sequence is TGCGCCAGCAGCTGGGACACCCGGGGCACCGGGGAGCTGTTTTTT. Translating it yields CASSWDTRGTGELFF.

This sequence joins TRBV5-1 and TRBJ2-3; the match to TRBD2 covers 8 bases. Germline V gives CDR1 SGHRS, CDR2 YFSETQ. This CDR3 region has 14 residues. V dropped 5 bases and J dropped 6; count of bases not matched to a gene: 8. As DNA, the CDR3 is TGCGCCAGCAGGGGGTTAGCGGGGCTGGATACGCAGTATTTT. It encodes CASRGLAGLDTQYF.

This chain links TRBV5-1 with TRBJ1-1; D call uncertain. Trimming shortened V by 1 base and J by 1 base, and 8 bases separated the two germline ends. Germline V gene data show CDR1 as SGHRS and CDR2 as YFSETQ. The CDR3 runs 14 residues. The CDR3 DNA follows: TGCGCCAGCAGCTTGAACAGCCAGAACACTGAAGCTTTCTTT. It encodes CASSLNSQNTEAFF. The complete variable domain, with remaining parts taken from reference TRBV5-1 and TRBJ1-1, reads KAGVTQTPRYLIKTRGQQVTLSCSPISGHRSVSWYQQTPGQGLQFLFEYFSETQRNKGNFPGRFSGRQFSNSRSEMNVSTLELGDSALYLCASSLNSQNTEAFFGQGTRLTVV.

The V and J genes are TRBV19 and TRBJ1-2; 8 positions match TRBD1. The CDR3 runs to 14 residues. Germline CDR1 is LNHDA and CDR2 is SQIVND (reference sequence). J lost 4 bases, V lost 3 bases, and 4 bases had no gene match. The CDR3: CASSMPGGPYGYTF. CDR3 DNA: TGTGCCAGTAGTATGCCAGGGGGCCCCTATGGCTACACCTTC.

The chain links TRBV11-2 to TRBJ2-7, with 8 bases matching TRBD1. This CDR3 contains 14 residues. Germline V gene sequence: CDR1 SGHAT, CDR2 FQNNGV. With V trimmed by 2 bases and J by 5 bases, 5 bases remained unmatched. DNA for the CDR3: TGTGCCAGCAGCTTACAGGGGGCGATGGACGAGCAGTACTTC. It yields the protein CASSLQGAMDEQYF.

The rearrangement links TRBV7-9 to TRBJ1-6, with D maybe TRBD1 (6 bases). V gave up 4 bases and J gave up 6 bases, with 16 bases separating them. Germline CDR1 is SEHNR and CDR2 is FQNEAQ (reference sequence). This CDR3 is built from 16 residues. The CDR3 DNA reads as TGTGCCAGCAGCTACCTCCAACAGGGTGGTAATTCACCCCTCCACTTT. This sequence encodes CASSYLQQGGNSPLHF.

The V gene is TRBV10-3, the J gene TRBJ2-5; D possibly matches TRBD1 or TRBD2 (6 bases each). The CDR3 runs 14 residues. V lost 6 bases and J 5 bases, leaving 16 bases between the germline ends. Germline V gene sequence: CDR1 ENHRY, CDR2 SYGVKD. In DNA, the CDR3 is TGTGCCATCAGGACGGGGGCCGGTAGGGAGACCCAGTACTTC. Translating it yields CAIRTGAGRETQYF.

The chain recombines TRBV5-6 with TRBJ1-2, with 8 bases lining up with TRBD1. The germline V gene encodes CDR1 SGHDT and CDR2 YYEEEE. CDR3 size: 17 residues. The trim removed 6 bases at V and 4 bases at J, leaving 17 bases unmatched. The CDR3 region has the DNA TGTGCCAGCACTTCACCCCTCCAGACAGGGGACCTCTATGGCTACACCTTC. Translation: CASTSPLQTGDLYGYTF.